This T cell receptor beta chain was identified during a study of shared clonotypes between healthy human individuals. Note on this clone: Its antigen is not identified.

The protocol was immunoSEQ multiplex PCR, while the TCRdb copy is restricted to in-frame clones and leaves out a portion. The sample includes about 2.3 million clones, around 90% of them seen just once. V was cut by 0 bases and J by 10 bases, with 13 bases left in between. The CDR3 loop spans 13 amino acids. CDR1 SGHRS and CDR2 YFSETQ come from the germline V gene. Points from the study as a whole: Only blood underwent sampling, and tissue repertoires likely differ. Naive subsets tended to show greater estimated richness than memory subsets.

The sequence was obtained from a man younger than 35 in good health. Some clones in this sample may be carry-over from other donors' samples. The chain uses TRBV5-1 and TRBJ1-1; D is unclear. The sample consisted of naive CD4+ T cells from PBMCs. Stated subset: CD45RA+ positively selected. The CDR3, as DNA: TGCGCCAGCAGCTTGGCCGGGTTCTCAGGAGCTTTCTTT. This sequence encodes CASSLAGFSGAFF. Filled out from reference TRBV5-1 and TRBJ1-1, the complete variable domain reads KAGVTQTPRYLIKTRGQQVTLSCSPISGHRSVSWYQQTPGQGLQFLFEYFSETQRNKGNFPGRFSGRQFSNSRSEMNVSTLELGDSALYLCASSLAGFSGAFFGQGTRLTVV.